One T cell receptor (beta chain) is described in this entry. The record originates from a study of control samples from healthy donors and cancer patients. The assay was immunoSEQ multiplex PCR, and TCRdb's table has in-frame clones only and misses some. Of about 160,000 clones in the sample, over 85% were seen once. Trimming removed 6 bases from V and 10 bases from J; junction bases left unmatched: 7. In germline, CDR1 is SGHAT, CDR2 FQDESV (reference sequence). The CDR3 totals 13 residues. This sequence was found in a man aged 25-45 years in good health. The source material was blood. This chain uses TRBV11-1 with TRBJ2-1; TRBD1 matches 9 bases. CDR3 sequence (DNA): TGTGCCAGCAGGTCGACAGGGGGAAACGAGCAGTTCTTC. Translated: CASRSTGGNEQFF.